Listed below are T cell receptor beta chains from one sample, sequenced in a study of blood T cells in healthy people across ages. TCRdb fed the 5' RACE reads into MiXCR, producing one record per CDR3 protein. The table has approximately 940,000 distinct CDR3 sequences, 48% seen once. Sequencing was done on a sample of blood. The receptors here all came from a man under 40 in good health. The CDR3 runs from the conserved cysteine through the conserved F or W. Fields, in order: V gene, clone size, D gene, J gene, CDR3 DNA, CDR3 protein. A D gene is named only where the DNA matches it firmly. Clone size is stated in some rows and not others, as once, few, many or a class when expanded.

TRBV20-1,-,-,TRBJ2-1,TGCAGTGCTACCATCGAGGGGGGGCCTTTTAATGAGCAGTTCTTC,CSATIEGGPFNEQFF
TRBV10-3,-,TRBD1,TRBJ2-5,TGTGCCGCTAAAAGACAGGGACAAGAGACCCAGTACTTC,CAAKRQGQETQYF
TRBV5-1,-,-,TRBJ2-5,TGCGCCAGCATGAGGGAGTGGGAAGAGACCCAGTACTTC,CASMREWEETQYF
TRBV11-3,-,-,TRBJ2-3,TGTGCCAGCAGCTCGACTAGTTCAGGGGCCTATGGGGCGCAGTATTTT,CASSSTSSGAYGAQYF
TRBV12-3/TRBV12-4,few,-,TRBJ1-2,TGTGCCAGCAGGCTGACAGGTGCTTATGGCTACACCTTC,CASRLTGAYGYTF
TRBV6-5,-,TRBD2,TRBJ2-5,TGTGCCAGCAGGACGGGACTAGCGATATACAATGAGCAGTACTTC,CASRTGLAIYNEQYF
TRBV2,-,-,TRBJ2-5,TGTGCCAGCCGAGGGTGGGGTTCCGAGACCCAGTACTTC,CASRGWGSETQYF
TRBV7-9,-,-,TRBJ2-5,TGTGCCAGCAGCCCACGTTTTAGCGGCGAGACCCAGTACTTC,CASSPRFSGETQYF
TRBV28,-,-,TRBJ2-3,TGTGCCAGCAGTTCCATGCGGGGAAGCACAGATACGCAGTATTTT,CASSSMRGSTDTQYF
TRBV27,-,TRBD2,TRBJ2-7,TGTGCCAGCGGGAGGACTAGCTTTTACGAGCAGTACTTC,CASGRTSFYEQYF
TRBV12-3/TRBV12-4,-,TRBD1,TRBJ2-1,TGTGCCAGCAGTCTGGGACAGAGATACGAGCAGTTCTTC,CASSLGQRYEQFF
TRBV5-1,few,-,TRBJ1-2,TGCGCCAGCAGCTTGACGCAGAACTATGGCTACACCTTC,CASSLTQNYGYTF
TRBV6-5,-,TRBD2,TRBJ2-5,TGTGCTAGCAGTTATAATAGGGCGGGAGGTCGAGAGACCCAGTACTTC,CASSYNRAGGRETQYF
TRBV6-2/TRBV6-3,-,-,TRBJ2-1,TGTGCCAGCAGTTACTCAGGGGGGGCTTGGGATGAGCAGTTCTTC,CASSYSGGAWDEQFF
TRBV20-1,few,TRBD2,TRBJ2-1,TGCAGTGCACCGGGACTAGCTGGCAATGAGCAGTTCTTC,CSAPGLAGNEQFF
TRBV9,-,-,TRBJ2-3,TGTGCCAGCAGCGTAGGGGGTTGGCGGGTGAGCACAGATACGCAGTATTTT,CASSVGGWRVSTDTQYF
TRBV12-3/TRBV12-4,-,TRBD1,TRBJ2-3,TGTGCCAGCAGTCCACCGACAGGGTCAAGGACAGATACGCAGTATTTT,CASSPPTGSRTDTQYF
TRBV20-1,-,-,TRBJ1-1,TGCAGTGCTAGGGGCGACAGGCTGAACACTGAAGCTTTCTTT,CSARGDRLNTEAFF
TRBV6-2/TRBV6-3,-,TRBD2,TRBJ2-2,TGTGCCAGCAGTTACCAGACTAGCGGGGTGCCCACCGGGGAGCTGTTTTTT,CASSYQTSGVPTGELFF
TRBV6-5,-,-,TRBJ2-7,TGTGCCAGCAGTTACTCGATACAGACCTACGAGCAGTACTTC,CASSYSIQTYEQYF
TRBV7-9,-,-,TRBJ1-2,TGTGCCAGCAGCTTAACGCGACAGACCTATGGCTACACCTTC,CASSLTRQTYGYTF
TRBV29-1,few,TRBD1,TRBJ2-1,TGCAGCGTTTACCGGGACAGCTCCTACAATGAGCAGTTCTTC,CSVYRDSSYNEQFF